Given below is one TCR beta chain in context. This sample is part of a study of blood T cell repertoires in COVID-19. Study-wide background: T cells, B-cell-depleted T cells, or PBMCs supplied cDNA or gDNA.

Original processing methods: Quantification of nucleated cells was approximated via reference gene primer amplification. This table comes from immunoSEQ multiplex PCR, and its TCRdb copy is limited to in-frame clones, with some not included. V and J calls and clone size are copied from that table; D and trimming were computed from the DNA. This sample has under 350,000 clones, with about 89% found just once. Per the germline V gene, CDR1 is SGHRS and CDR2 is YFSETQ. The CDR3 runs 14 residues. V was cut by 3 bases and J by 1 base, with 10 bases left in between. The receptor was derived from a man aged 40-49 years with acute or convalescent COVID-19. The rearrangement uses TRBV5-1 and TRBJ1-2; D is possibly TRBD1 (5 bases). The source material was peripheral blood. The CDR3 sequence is CASSSDRFNYGYTF. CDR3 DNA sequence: TGCGCCAGCAGCTCCGACAGATTTAACTATGGCTACACCTTC. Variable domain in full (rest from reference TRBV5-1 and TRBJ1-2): KAGVTQTPRYLIKTRGQQVTLSCSPISGHRSVSWYQQTPGQGLQFLFEYFSETQRNKGNFPGRFSGRQFSNSRSEMNVSTLELGDSALYLCASSSDRFNYGYTFGSGTRLTVV.